This TCR beta chain was profiled in a study of T cells after yellow fever vaccination. TCRdb passed the 5' RACE reads through MiXCR, listing each CDR3 protein once. Of about 73,000 distinct CDR3 sequences listed, around 7.7% are singletons. V dropped 5 bases and J dropped 7; count of bases not matched to a gene: 13. CDR3 length: 15 residues. Germline V gene sequence: CDR1 MNHEY, CDR2 SVGAGI. The chain joins TRBV6-5 to TRBJ2-7; 8 bases agree with TRBD2. The clonotype comes from a man aged 25 to 45 who received the YFV17D yellow fever vaccine. The material was CD8+ T cells sorted from PBMCs, obtained on the day of the yellow fever booster vaccination. Written as DNA, the CDR3 is TGTGCCAGCAGTACCGAAGCGGGAGAGCCTAGGGAGCAGTACTTC. This gives the protein CASSTEAGEPREQYF.